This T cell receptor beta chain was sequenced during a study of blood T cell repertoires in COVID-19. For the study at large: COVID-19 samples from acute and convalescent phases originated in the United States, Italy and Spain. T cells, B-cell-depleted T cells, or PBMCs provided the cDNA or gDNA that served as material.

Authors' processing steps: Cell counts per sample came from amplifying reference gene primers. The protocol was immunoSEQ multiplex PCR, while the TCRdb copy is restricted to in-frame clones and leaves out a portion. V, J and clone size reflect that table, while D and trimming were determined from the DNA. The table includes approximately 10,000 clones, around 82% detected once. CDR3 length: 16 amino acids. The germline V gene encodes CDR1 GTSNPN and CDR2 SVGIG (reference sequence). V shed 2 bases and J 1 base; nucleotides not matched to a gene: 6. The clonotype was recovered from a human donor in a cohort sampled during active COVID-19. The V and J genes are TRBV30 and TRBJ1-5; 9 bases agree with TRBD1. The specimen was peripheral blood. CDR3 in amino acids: CAWSPRDRASNQPQHF. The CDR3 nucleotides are TGTGCCTGGAGTCCCCGGGACAGGGCCAGCAATCAGCCCCAGCATTTT.